Listed below are T cell receptor beta chains from one sample, sequenced in a study of metastatic and nonmetastatic thyroid tumors. TCRdb re-processed the PCR reads through MiXCR. Of roughly 10,000 clones in the sample, about 30% were seen once. The sample comprised tumor tissue. The origin of the receptors is a female donor with papillary thyroid cancer or a benign thyroid nodule (not recorded which). Some clones in this sample may be carry-over from other donors' samples. Each CDR3 is given with its conserved first and last residue. Size tells how often a clone was seen (once, few, many) or the class of an expanded clone, and some rows leave it out.

few	TRBV12-3/TRBV12-4	TRBJ1-1	13	CASSLQGAAEAFF
NA	TRBV30	TRBJ1-3	16	CAWWALGRGQGNTIYF
medium-sized	TRBV19	TRBJ2-5	14	CASRLGGTVETQYF
few	TRBV2	TRBJ1-1	15	CASRETGGPNTEAFF
NA	TRBV20-1	TRBJ1-5	17	CSANLMGQGVGNQPQHF
NA	TRBV28	TRBJ2-7	14	CASTPDSRNYEQYF
NA	TRBV28	TRBJ2-7	16	CASSSSGTRAFYEQYF
NA	TRBV4-1	TRBJ2-7	15	CASSQDTGDTYEQYF
NA	TRBV27	TRBJ2-7	15	CASSRGLAGGWEQYF
medium-sized	TRBV6-1	TRBJ1-2	14	CASKLGQGAFGYTF
NA	TRBV2	TRBJ2-7	15	CASSEGVGPFGEQYF
many	TRBV11-2	TRBJ2-1	17	CASPEGSGRSSYNEQFF
few	TRBV6-1	TRBJ1-2	14	CASRGRGIDYGYTF
NA	TRBV7-2	TRBJ2-3	15	CASSLAGVRTDTQYF
medium-sized	TRBV9	TRBJ1-1	13	CASSPRQDTEAFF
medium-sized	TRBV7-6	TRBJ2-1	14	CASSLAGGPNEQFF
NA	TRBV20-1	TRBJ2-1	15	CSAESTTPFLDEQFF
NA	TRBV4-2	TRBJ1-5	15	CASSQDGQINQPQHF
NA	TRBV6-1	TRBJ2-7	13	CASSPTGAYEQYF
NA	TRBV20-1	TRBJ2-7	11	CSARTTYEQYF
NA	TRBV20-1	TRBJ2-7	16	CSARRGTAGLSYDQYF
medium-sized	TRBV7-3	TRBJ1-1	13	CASSPVGDSEAFF
NA	TRBV18	TRBJ1-2	12	CASSGTCDGYTF
NA	TRBV7-8	TRBJ2-7	13	CASSLGIPYEQYF
medium-sized	TRBV12-3/TRBV12-4	TRBJ2-5	13	CASTRLGQETQYF
few	TRBV6-5	TRBJ1-1	10	CASKLREAFF
NA	TRBV7-9	TRBJ2-5	15	CASSREAGGSETQYF
few	TRBV6-1	TRBJ1-2	13	CASTTETNYGYTF
NA	TRBV20-1	TRBJ2-1	13	CSASSDRGERQFF
NA	TRBV9	TRBJ2-3	14	CASSVEAFADTQYF
few	TRBV19	TRBJ2-3	15	CASSMGRDFTDTQYF
medium-sized	TRBV5-1	TRBJ2-6	17	CASSSTGVSSGANVLTF
few	TRBV15	TRBJ2-7	15	CATSLGRDYSYEQYF
few	TRBV27	TRBJ1-1	14	CASSLRGYDTEAFF
NA	TRBV7-2	TRBJ2-7	15	CASQLGTGAPLEQYF
NA	TRBV6-1	TRBJ2-2	14	CASGLAGEGGELFF
NA	TRBV5-5	TRBJ1-1	16	CASSFSGTRGDTEAFF
few	TRBV6-1	TRBJ1-6	16	CASSRQGSGNNSPLHF
NA	TRBV5-6	TRBJ2-7	16	CASSRSWGTGSYEQYF